The next 5 T cell receptor beta chains were all read from a single sample in a study of T cells after yellow fever vaccination. MiXCR, applied by TCRdb to the 5' RACE reads, yields one record per CDR3 protein. Among a few hundred thousand distinct CDR3 sequences listed, approximately 8% were seen once. This material consisted of PBMCs, taken about 41 days after the first yellow fever vaccination. These receptors were obtained from a man younger than 35 who received the YFV17D yellow fever vaccine.

This clonotype was found many times. This sequence joins TRBV4-2 and TRBJ1-1, with unresolved D. V shed 0 bases and J shed 0 bases, with 11 bases lying between them. Germline CDR1 and CDR2: LGHNA and YNFKEQ. This CDR3 has 16 amino acids. The CDR3 DNA reads TGTGCCAGCAGCCAAGATTGGCCGGGGATGAACACTGAAGCTTTCTTT. Encoded protein: CASSQDWPGMNTEAFF.

Ten or more counts support this clonotype. The chain joins TRBV29-1 to TRBJ1-1, with D perhaps TRBD1 (5 bases). V lost 2 bases and J lost 11, with 15 bases in between. Germline CDR1 and CDR2: SQVTM and ANQGSEA. This CDR3 has 12 amino acids. The CDR3, as DNA: TGCAGCGTTGAAAAGGGGCAGGGTTCGGCTTTCTTT. It translates to CSVEKGQGSAFF.

A few counts support this clonotype. The gene calls are TRBV7-8 and TRBJ2-2; 11 nucleotides line up with TRBD1. Looked up from germline, CDR1 is SGHVS and CDR2 is FQNEAQ. The CDR3 is 15 amino acids. V trimming: 6 bases; J trimming: 3 bases; junction bases outside the gene matches: 3. The CDR3 is CASSRGQGDTGELFF. DNA for the CDR3: TGTGCCAGCAGTCGGGGACAGGGGGACACCGGGGAGCTGTTTTTT.

There are many counts of this clonotype. The chain employs TRBV12-3 or TRBV12-4 and TRBJ1-4; D perhaps matches TRBD1 (5 bases). V dropped 1 base and J dropped 8 bases, with 5 bases sitting between them. The CDR3 sequence is 12 residues long. The CDR3 spells CASSLEGEKLFF. Here the CDR3 DNA reads TGTGCCAGCAGTTTAGAGGGGGAAAAACTGTTTTTT.

The V gene is TRBV29-1, the J gene TRBJ1-1, with 8 positions matching TRBD1. Germline trimming cut 1 base from V and 9 bases from J; bases unmatched to any gene: 4. CDR1 SQVTM and CDR2 ANQGSEA come from the germline V gene. There are 12 residues in the CDR3. The CDR3 here is CSVEGQGAKAFF. The CDR3 bases are TGCAGCGTTGAAGGCCAGGGGGCGAAAGCTTTCTTT.